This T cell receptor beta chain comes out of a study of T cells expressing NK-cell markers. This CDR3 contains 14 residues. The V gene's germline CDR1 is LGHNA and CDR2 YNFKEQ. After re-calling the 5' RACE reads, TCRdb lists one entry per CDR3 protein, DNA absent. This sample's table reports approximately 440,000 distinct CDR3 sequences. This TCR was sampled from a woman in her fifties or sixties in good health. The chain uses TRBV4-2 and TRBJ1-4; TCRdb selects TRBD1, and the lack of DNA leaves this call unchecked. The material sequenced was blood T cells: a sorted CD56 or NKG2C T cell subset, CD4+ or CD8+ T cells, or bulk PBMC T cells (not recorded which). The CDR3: CASESRDTNEKLFF.